This T cell receptor (beta chain) derives from a study of CD4 T cells in relation to SARS-CoV-2 and coronaviruses. Study-wide findings and caveats: Roughly three fifths of donors had memory CD4+ clonotypes crossrecognizing SARS-CoV-2 and common cold coronavirus spike.

The data were produced by immunoSEQ multiplex PCR, yet TCRdb's version contains in-frame clones alone and is incomplete. Among around 28,000 clones, around three quarters were seen once, and the ten largest hold around a quarter. A remark on this clone: Its cognate antigen is unknown.

Before the COVID-19 pandemic, during about 2010-2018, CD4+ T cells were taken from unexposed donors. Isolation of CD4+ T cells took place after 10 days in culture. The germline CDR1 and CDR2 sequences are GTSNPN and SVGIG (reference sequence). CDR3 length equals 14 residues. The junction had 6 bases not matched to a gene; V was cut back by 7 bases and J by 0 bases. The chain combines TRBV30 with TRBJ1-3, with 7 nucleotides matching TRBD1. This TCR was sampled from a human donor in good health. The sample was CD4+ T cells from PBMCs, cultured in vitro. CDR3 residues: CASAQGSSGNTIYF. DNA of the CDR3: TGTGCCTCGGCACAGGGGAGCTCTGGAAACACCATATATTTT.